This record concerns one T cell receptor beta chain sequence. The target antigen is unknown. TCRdb processed the 5' RACE reads again and assigns one entry to each CDR3 protein, with no DNA. Its listing shows fewer than 550,000 distinct CDR3 sequences. The CDR3 has 17 residues. These data come from a study of monozygotic twins with inflammatory bowel disease. General study points: Versus healthy twins, IBD patients showed fewer clonotypes shared with others, especially with disease activity. Compared with healthy co-twins, IBD patients showed reduced TCRbeta repertoire diversity by inverse Simpson.

The draw for each donor consisted of a single 2.5 ml blood sample. Skipping T cell sorting, the study isolated total RNA directly from whole blood. The specimen sequenced was blood. The origin of this receptor is a human donor with ulcerative colitis or Crohn's disease, or a healthy co-twin of an affected twin (not recorded which). This sequence joins TRBV12-3 or TRBV12-4 and TRBJ2-2; absent DNA, TCRdb's TRBD1 call cannot be checked. The CDR3 sequence: CASSHQGIDEFTGELFF.